The clone carrying this TCR beta chain was picked up one time. Time point in this sample: 2014-2015 season, pre-vaccination. This sample was included in a study of follicular helper T cells after annual influenza vaccination. TCRB was sequenced at Survey level resolution. The table came from immunoSEQ multiplex PCR; TCRdb's copy has only in-frame clones and leaves some out. The data show about 11,000 clones, with about four fifths seen just once and about 0.91% held by the top ten. Germline CDR1 is SGHDN and CDR2 is FVKESK. V was pared by 0 bases and J by 4 bases, with 9 bases between. This CDR3 is 14 amino acids long.

The clonotype originates from an adult who received the influenza vaccine. The chain carries TRBV14 and TRBJ1-1; D might be TRBD1 (6 bases). The source was CXCR5- memory CD4+ T cells sorted from blood, collected on the day of influenza vaccination. The CDR3 DNA sequence: TGTGCCAGCAGCCAAGAGAACAGGGTCACTGAAGCTTTCTTT. Protein sequence: CASSQENRVTEAFF.